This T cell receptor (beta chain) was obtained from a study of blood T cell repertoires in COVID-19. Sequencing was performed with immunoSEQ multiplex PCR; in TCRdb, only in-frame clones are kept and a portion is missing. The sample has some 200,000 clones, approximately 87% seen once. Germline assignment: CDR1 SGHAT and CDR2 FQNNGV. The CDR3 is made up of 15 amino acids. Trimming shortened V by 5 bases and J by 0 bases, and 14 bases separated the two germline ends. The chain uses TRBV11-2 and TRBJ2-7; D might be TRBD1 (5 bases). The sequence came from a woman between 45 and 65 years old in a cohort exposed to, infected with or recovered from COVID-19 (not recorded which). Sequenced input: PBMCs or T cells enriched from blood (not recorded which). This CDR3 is CASSSRQKSSYEQYF. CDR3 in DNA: TGTGCCAGCAGCAGTCGACAGAAGAGCTCCTACGAGCAGTACTTC.